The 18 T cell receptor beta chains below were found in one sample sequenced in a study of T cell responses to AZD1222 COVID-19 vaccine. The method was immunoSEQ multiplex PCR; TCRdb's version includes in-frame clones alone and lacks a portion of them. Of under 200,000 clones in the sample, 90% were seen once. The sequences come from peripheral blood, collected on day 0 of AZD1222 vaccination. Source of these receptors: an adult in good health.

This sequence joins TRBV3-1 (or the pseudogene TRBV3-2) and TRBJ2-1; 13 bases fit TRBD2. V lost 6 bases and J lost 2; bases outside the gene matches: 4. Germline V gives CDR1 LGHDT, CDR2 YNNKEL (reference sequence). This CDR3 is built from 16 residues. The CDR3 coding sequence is TGTGCCAGCAGGCAAACTAGCGGGGGGGCCTACAATGAGCAGTTCTTC. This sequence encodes CASRQTSGGAYNEQFF.

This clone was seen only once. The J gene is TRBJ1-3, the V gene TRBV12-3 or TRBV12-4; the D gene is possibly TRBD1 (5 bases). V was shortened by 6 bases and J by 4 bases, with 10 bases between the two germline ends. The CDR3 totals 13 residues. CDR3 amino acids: CASRGLVGNTIYF. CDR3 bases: TGTGCCAGCAGGGGACTGGTAGGAAACACCATATATTTT.

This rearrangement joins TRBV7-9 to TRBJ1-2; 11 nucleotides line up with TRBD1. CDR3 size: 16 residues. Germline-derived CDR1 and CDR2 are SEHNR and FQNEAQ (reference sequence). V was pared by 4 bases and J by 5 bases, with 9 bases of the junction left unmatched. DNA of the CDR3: TGTGCCAGCAGCTCCCTACCTGGACAGGGGGCATATGGCTACACCTTC. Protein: CASSSLPGQGAYGYTF.

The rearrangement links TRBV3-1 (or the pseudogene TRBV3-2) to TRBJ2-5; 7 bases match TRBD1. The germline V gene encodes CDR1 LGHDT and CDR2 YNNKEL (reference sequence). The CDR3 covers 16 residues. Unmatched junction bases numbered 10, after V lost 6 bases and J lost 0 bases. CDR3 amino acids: CASSLTGQWNQETQYF. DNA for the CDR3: TGTGCCAGCAGTCTAACGGGACAGTGGAACCAAGAGACCCAGTACTTC.

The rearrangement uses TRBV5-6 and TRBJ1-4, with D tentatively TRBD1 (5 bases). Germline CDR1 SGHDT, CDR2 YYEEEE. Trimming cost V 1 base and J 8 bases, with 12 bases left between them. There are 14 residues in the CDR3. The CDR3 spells CASSLWGLEEKLFF. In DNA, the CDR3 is TGTGCCAGCAGCTTGTGGGGCTTGGAAGAAAAACTGTTTTTT.

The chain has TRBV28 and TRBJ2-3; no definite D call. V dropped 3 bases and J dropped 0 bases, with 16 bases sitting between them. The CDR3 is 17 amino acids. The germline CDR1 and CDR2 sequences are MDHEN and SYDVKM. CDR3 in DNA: TGTGCCAGCAGTTTTAGTTTGAGACTGACTAGCACAGATACGCAGTATTTT. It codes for CASSFSLRLTSTDTQYF.

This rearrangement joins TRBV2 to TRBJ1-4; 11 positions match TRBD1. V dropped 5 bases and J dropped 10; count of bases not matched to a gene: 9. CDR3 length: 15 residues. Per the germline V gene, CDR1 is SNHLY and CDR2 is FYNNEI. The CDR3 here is CASSRDRGSAGKLFF. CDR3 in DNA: TGTGCCAGCAGTCGGGACAGGGGGTCGGCAGGAAAACTGTTTTTT. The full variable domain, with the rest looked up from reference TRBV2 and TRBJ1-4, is EPEVTQTPSHQVTQMGQEVILRCVPISNHLYFYWYRQILGQKVEFLVSFYNNEISEKSEIFDDQFSVERPDGSNFTLKIRSTKLEDSAMYFCASSRDRGSAGKLFFGSGTQLSVL.

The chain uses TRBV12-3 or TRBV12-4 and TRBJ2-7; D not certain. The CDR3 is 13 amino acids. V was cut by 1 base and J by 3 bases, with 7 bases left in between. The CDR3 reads CASSLVLNYEQYF. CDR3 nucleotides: TGTGCCAGCAGTTTAGTCCTCAACTACGAGCAGTACTTC.

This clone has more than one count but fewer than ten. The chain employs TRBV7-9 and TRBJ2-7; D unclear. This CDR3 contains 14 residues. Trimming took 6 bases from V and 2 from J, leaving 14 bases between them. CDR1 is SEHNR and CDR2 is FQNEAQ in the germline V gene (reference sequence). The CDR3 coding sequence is TGTGCCAGCAGTCCCACCCAAGACCCCTACGAGCAGTACTTC. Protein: CASSPTQDPYEQYF.

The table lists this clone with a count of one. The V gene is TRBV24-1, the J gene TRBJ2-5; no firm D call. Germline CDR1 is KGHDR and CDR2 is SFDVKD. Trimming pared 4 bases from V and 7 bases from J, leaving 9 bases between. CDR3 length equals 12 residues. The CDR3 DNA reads TGTGCCACCAGTGACGCCGCATCGACCCAGTACTTC. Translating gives CATSDAASTQYF.

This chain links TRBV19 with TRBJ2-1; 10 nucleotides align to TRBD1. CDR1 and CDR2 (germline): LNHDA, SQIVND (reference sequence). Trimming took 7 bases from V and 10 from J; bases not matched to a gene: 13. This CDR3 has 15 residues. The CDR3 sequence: CASTLRRTGGMEQFF. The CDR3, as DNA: TGTGCCAGTACCCTACGGCGGACAGGGGGAATGGAGCAGTTCTTC.

The CDR3 DNA reads as TGTGCCAGCAGTGGGTACCCTTACGAGCAGTACTTC. It translates to CASSGYPYEQYF. The V call is TRBV25-1, the J call TRBJ2-7, with D uncertain. CDR3 length: 12 residues. Trimming pared 4 bases from V and 4 bases from J, leaving 8 bases between. Germline CDR1 MGHDK, CDR2 SYGVNS.

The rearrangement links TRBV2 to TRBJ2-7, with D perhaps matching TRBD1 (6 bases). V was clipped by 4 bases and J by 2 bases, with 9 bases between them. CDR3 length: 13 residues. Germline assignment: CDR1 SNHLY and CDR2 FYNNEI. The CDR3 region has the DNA TGTGCCAGCAGTGTTGAGGGGGCCTACGAGCAGTACTTC. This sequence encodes CASSVEGAYEQYF.

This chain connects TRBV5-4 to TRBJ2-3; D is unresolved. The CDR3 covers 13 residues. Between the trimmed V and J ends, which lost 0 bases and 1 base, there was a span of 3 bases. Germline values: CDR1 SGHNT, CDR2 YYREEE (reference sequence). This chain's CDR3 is CASSLAGTDTQYF. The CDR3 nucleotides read TGTGCCAGCAGCTTGGCAGGCACAGATACGCAGTATTTT.

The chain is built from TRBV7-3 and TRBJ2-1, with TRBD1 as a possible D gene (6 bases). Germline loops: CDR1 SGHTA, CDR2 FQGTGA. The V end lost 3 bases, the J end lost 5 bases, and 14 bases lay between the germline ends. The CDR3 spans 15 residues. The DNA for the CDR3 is TGTGCCAGCAGCTTCTCAGGACAGTTAAACAATGAGCAGTTCTTC. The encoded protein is CASSFSGQLNNEQFF.

The CDR3: CASSFRDSYGYTF. DNA for the CDR3: TGTGCCAGCAGCTTCAGGGACAGCTATGGCTACACCTTC. The gene calls are TRBV7-3 and TRBJ1-2, with TRBD1 identical over 7 bases. Germline-derived CDR1 and CDR2 are SGHTA and FQGTGA. V shed 3 bases, J shed 4 bases, and the junction held 2 bases outside the gene matches. This CDR3 region has 13 residues.

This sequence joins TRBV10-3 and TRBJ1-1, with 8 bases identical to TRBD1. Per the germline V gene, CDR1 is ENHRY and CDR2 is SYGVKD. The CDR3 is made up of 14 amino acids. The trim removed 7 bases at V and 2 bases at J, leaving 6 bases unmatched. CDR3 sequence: CAIKNDRGNTEAFF. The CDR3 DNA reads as TGTGCCATCAAGAATGACAGGGGTAACACTGAAGCTTTCTTT.

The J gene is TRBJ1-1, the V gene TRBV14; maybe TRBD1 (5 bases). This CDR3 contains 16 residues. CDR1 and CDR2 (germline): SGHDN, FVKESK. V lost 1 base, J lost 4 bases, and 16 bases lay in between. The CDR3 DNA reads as TGTGCCAGCAGCCAAGGAGGACGGACATGGGGCACTGAAGCTTTCTTT. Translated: CASSQGGRTWGTEAFF.